The 12 T cell receptor beta chains below were found in one sample sequenced in a study of OX40 agonist ivuxolimab in advanced cancers. Repertoires were generated with immunoSEQ multiplex PCR, while TCRdb's copy carries only in-frame clones and drops some. The table lists just over 95,000 clones, roughly 89% of them singletons. Sequences were derived from CD4+ or CD8+ T cells sorted from blood, sampled in a trial of the OX40 agonist ivuxolimab. All receptors come from an adult with an advanced solid tumor such as melanoma, head and neck, liver or kidney cancer.

The chain joins TRBV5-1 to TRBJ1-4; D is unclear. V lost 0 bases to trimming and J lost 5 bases, with 5 bases between them. Germline V gene sequence: CDR1 SGHRS, CDR2 YFSETQ. The CDR3 is made up of 13 amino acids. CDR3 nucleotide sequence: TGCGCCAGCAGCTTGGAGGGAAATGAAAAACTGTTTTTT. Its protein product is CASSLEGNEKLFF.

The chain links TRBV1 to TRBJ2-5; the D call of TRBD2 is as the table states it, not checked on the DNA. TRBV1 is recorded as a pseudogene. The CDR3 contains 19 residues. For the CDR3, the DNA is TGCACCAGCAGCCAATGCACCGAGAGGCCAGCGGGAATCGGAGAGACCCAGTACTTC. Residues: CTSSQCTERPAGIGETQYF.

Points on this clone: One junction end does not reproduce the germline sequence, and a read error may be involved. Other nucleotide sequences in the sample specify the same CDR3. The rearrangement uses TRBV30 and TRBJ2-6; the D gene is possibly TRBD2 (6 bases). CDR3 length equals 18 residues. Germline assignment: CDR1 GTSNPN and CDR2 SVGIG (reference sequence). CDR3 residues: CAWGAWRGAGSGANVLTF. In DNA, the CDR3 is TGTGCCTGGGGGGCTTGGCGGGGCGCCGGCTCTGGGGCCAACGTCCTGACCTTC.

The sample holds one count of this clone. The chain recombines TRBV7-6 with TRBJ2-3; 8 bases align to TRBD2. Unmatched junction bases numbered 8, after V lost 6 bases and J lost 6 bases. Per the germline V gene, CDR1 is SGHVS and CDR2 is FNYEAQ. This CDR3 is 14 amino acids long. CDR3 nucleotides: TGTGCCAGCAGTTTAATTTCGGGGGGGGATACGCAGTATTTT. Translation: CASSLISGGDTQYF.

The chain carries TRBV6-6 and TRBJ1-5; TRBD1 matches at 8 bases. CDR1 MNHNY and CDR2 SVGAGI come from the germline V gene (reference sequence). CDR3 length equals 14 residues. Unmatched junction bases numbered 4, after V lost 6 bases and J lost 3 bases. The CDR3: CASRDRELNQPQHF. CDR3 in DNA: TGTGCCAGCAGGGACAGGGAACTCAATCAGCCCCAGCATTTT.

The chain is built from TRBV30 and TRBJ1-1; D gene unclear. The CDR3 is 13 residues long. V shed 7 bases and J shed 1 base, with 13 bases lying between them. Germline V gene lookup returns CDR1 GTSNPN and CDR2 SVGIG (reference sequence). CDR3 residues: CASSALGNTEAFF. DNA for the CDR3: TGTGCCTCATCGGCCCTGGGGAACACTGAAGCTTTCTTT.

CDR3 amino acids: CASSYDRVIETQYF. The DNA for the CDR3 is TGTGCCAGCAGCTACGACAGGGTGATTGAGACCCAGTACTTC. This rearrangement joins TRBV7-2 to TRBJ2-5, with 7 bases aligning to TRBD1. The germline gives CDR1 SGHTA, CDR2 FQGNSA. V was clipped by 4 bases and J by 5 bases; unmatched bases: 7. There are 14 residues in the CDR3.

This clone has a single count. V usage is TRBV9 and J usage is TRBJ2-2, with 11 nucleotides matching TRBD2. Looked up from germline, CDR1 is SGDLS and CDR2 is YYNGEE. This CDR3 comprises 15 residues. The V and J ends lost 3 bases and 5 bases, in that order; junction bases with no gene match: 3. The CDR3 DNA is TGTGCCAGCAGCGACCGACTAGCGGGGACCGGGGAGCTGTTTTTT. It is translated as CASSDRLAGTGELFF. The whole variable domain, remainder taken from reference TRBV9 and TRBJ2-2, is DSGVTQTPKHLITATGQRVTLRCSPRSGDLSVYWYQQSLDQGLQFLIQYYNGEERAKGNILERFSAQQFPDLHSELNLSSLELGDSALYFCASSDRLAGTGELFFGEGSRLTVL.

The chain recombines TRBV6-5 with TRBJ1-5; D gene ambiguous. The V end lost 7 bases, the J end lost 1 base, and 8 bases lay between the germline ends. From germline, CDR1 is MNHEY and CDR2 SVGAGI. CDR3 length: 13 residues. This chain's CDR3 is CASKGRSNQPQHF. In DNA form, the CDR3 reads TGTGCCAGCAAGGGTAGGAGCAATCAGCCCCAGCATTTT.

The rearrangement joins TRBV2 to TRBJ2-3; perhaps TRBD1 as D (6 bases). V lost 2 bases and J lost 4, with 10 bases in between. The V gene's germline CDR1 is SNHLY and CDR2 FYNNEI. The CDR3 has 14 amino acids. CDR3 amino acids: CASSELNRADTQYF. The CDR3 DNA follows: TGTGCCAGCAGTGAATTAAACAGGGCAGATACGCAGTATTTT.

V is TRBV7-8 and J is TRBJ2-3; TRBD2 agrees at 10 bases. V lost 1 base and J lost 6; bases outside the gene matches: 7. The length of the CDR3 is 16 residues. The germline V gene has CDR1 SGHVS and CDR2 FQNEAQ. The CDR3 region is CASSLVASGSRDTQYF. CDR3 nucleotides: TGTGCCAGCAGCTTAGTGGCTAGCGGGAGTCGGGATACGCAGTATTTT.

This chain joins TRBV5-1 and TRBJ2-1, with 15 bases matching TRBD2. V lost 3 bases to trimming and J lost 5 bases; unmatched junction nucleotides: 6. This CDR3 has 17 amino acids. CDR1 and CDR2 (germline): SGHRS, YFSETQ. In DNA form, the CDR3 reads TGCGCCAGCAGCTACGGACTAGCGGGGGGGCGAGACAATGAGCAGTTCTTC. This encodes CASSYGLAGGRDNEQFF. Supplemented by reference TRBV5-1 and TRBJ2-1, the full variable domain reads KAGVTQTPRYLIKTRGQQVTLSCSPISGHRSVSWYQQTPGQGLQFLFEYFSETQRNKGNFPGRFSGRQFSNSRSEMNVSTLELGDSALYLCASSYGLAGGRDNEQFFGPGTRLTVL.